A single sample gave rise to the 26 T cell receptor beta chains below, sequenced in a study of T cells in Graves' hyperthyroidism and ophthalmopathy. The CDR3 regions of TCR beta were amplified from RNA transcripts. HTBI primers were used for first-round RT-PCR of the TCR CDR3. MiXCR was run by TCRdb on the multiplex PCR reads, yielding one entry per CDR3 protein. The repertoire consists of about 610,000 distinct CDR3 sequences, with approximately 16% occurring once and the leading ten covering 2.5% to 4%. The sample comprised blood. These TCRs come from a woman between 40 and 50 years old with Graves' ophthalmopathy.

This clonotype was counted at least ten times. The gene calls are TRBV28 and TRBJ2-1; D gene uncertain. With 7 bases removed from V and 6 bases from J, the gap between germline ends came to 13 bases. Germline V gene data show CDR1 as MDHEN and CDR2 as SYDVKM. The CDR3 contains 13 residues. CDR3 sequence reads: CASNNENSNEQFF. CDR3 sequence (DNA): TGTGCCAGCAACAACGAAAACTCCAATGAGCAGTTCTTC. Full variable domain (rest looked up from reference TRBV28 and TRBJ2-1): DVKVTQSSRYLVKRTGEKVFLECVQDMDHENMFWYRQDPGLGLRLIYFSYDVKMKEKGDIPEGYSVSREKKERFSLILESASTNQTSMYLCASNNENSNEQFFGPGTRLTVL.

This clonotype was picked up many times. V gene TRBV6-1 combines with J gene TRBJ2-7, with 12 bases lining up with TRBD1. Germline V gene data show CDR1 as MNHNS and CDR2 as SASEGT. The CDR3 is 16 residues long. V shed 3 bases, J shed 7 bases, and the junction held 10 bases outside the gene matches. CDR3 amino acids: CASSDIPGQGADEQYF. The CDR3 coding sequence is TGTGCCAGCAGTGACATCCCGGGACAGGGGGCGGATGAGCAGTACTTC.

J is TRBJ2-3 and V is TRBV2; 9 bases fit TRBD1. Trimming took 11 bases from V and 3 from J; bases not matched to a gene: 15. CDR3 length: 16 residues. Germline lookup yields CDR1 SNHLY and CDR2 FYNNEI. The CDR3 region is CAYSGGQGRSTDTQYF. CDR3 sequence (DNA): TGTGCCTACTCAGGAGGACAGGGGAGGAGTACAGATACGCAGTATTTT.

This clonotype was recorded at least ten times. The rearrangement links TRBV11-2 to TRBJ2-1, with D possibly matching TRBD2 (6 bases). CDR1 and CDR2 from the germline V gene are SGHAT and FQNNGV. There are 16 residues in the CDR3. V was cut by 6 bases and J by 4 bases, with 19 bases left in between. The CDR3 DNA follows: TGTGCCAGCAGTTCCGGGTCTAGCGACAGTTACAATGAGCAGTTCTTC. It is translated as CASSSGSSDSYNEQFF.

This clonotype was observed at least ten times. The V gene is TRBV7-3, the J gene TRBJ2-3; no clear D. V gave up 2 bases and J gave up 3 bases, with 9 bases separating them. The germline CDR1 and CDR2 sequences are SGHTA and FQGTGA. There are 14 residues in the CDR3. The CDR3 loop reads CASSLEVVTDTQYF. DNA for the CDR3: TGTGCCAGCAGCTTAGAAGTAGTAACAGATACGCAGTATTTT.

There are many counts of this clonotype. This chain connects TRBV18 to TRBJ2-1; 7 bases agree with TRBD2. V gave up 1 base and J gave up 8 bases; unmatched junction bases: 8. CDR3 size: 15 residues. The V gene's germline CDR1 is KGHSH and CDR2 LQKENI. The DNA for the CDR3 is TGTGCCAGCTCACCACGGACTAGTTTGGCTTATGAGCAGTTCTTC. Residues: CASSPRTSLAYEQFF.

The chain employs TRBV5-1 and TRBJ2-1; 10 bases map to TRBD1. Germline-derived CDR1 and CDR2 are SGHRS and YFSETQ. The CDR3 has 16 residues. The junction had 8 bases not matched to a gene; V was cut back by 2 bases and J by 6 bases. The CDR3 region is CASSFRRDRGTNEQFF. The CDR3 DNA is TGCGCCAGCAGCTTTCGCCGGGACAGGGGAACCAATGAGCAGTTCTTC.

There are many counts of this clonotype. The J gene is TRBJ1-5, the V gene TRBV27; 9 bases align to TRBD1. The CDR3 sequence is 14 residues long. The V and J ends lost 5 bases and 6 bases, in that order; junction bases with no gene match: 5. CDR1 is MNHEY, CDR2 SMNVEV, per germline (reference sequence). The CDR3 sequence: CASSPQGAGQPQHF. For the CDR3, the DNA is TGTGCCAGCAGTCCACAGGGGGCAGGTCAGCCCCAGCATTTT.

This rearrangement joins TRBV10-2 to TRBJ1-2; no clear D gene. V was clipped by 2 bases and J by 6 bases, with 16 bases between them. The CDR3 consists of 15 residues. The V gene's germline CDR1 is WSHSY and CDR2 SAAADI. The CDR3, as DNA: TGCGCCAGCAGTGAGGCAGGTTCAACGATAAATGGCTACACCTTC. Amino acid sequence: CASSEAGSTINGYTF.

CDR3 nucleotides: TGTGCCAGCAGCGAATCCAGGGGCAATGAGCAGTTCTTC. Its translation: CASSESRGNEQFF. The J gene is TRBJ2-1, the V gene TRBV6-1; D may be TRBD1 (6 bases). Trimming left V 6 bases short and J 6 bases short, with 12 bases between. The CDR3 is 13 amino acids. Germline V CDR1 and CDR2: MNHNS, SASEGT.

This clonotype was recorded at least ten times. The chain uses TRBV6-2 or TRBV6-3 and TRBJ2-1, with 7 bases identical to TRBD2. This CDR3 has 14 amino acids. CDR1 is MNHEY and CDR2 is SVGEGT in the germline V gene. The V gene end was trimmed by 5 bases and the J gene end by 4 bases; junction bases not matched to a gene: 5. The chain's CDR3 is CASSHGRSYNEQFF. The CDR3 coding sequence is TGTGCCAGCAGTCACGGGAGGTCTTACAATGAGCAGTTCTTC.

This clonotype has a count of ten or more. The chain has TRBV7-2 and TRBJ1-4, with a tentative D call TRBD1 (5 bases). Germline assignment: CDR1 SGHTA and CDR2 FQGNSA. The length of the CDR3 is 14 residues. Trimming removed 6 bases at V and 5 bases at J, with 13 bases between. CDR3 region: CASSKTGGNEKLFF. The CDR3 bases are TGTGCCAGCAGTAAAACGGGGGGGAATGAAAAACTGTTTTTT.

This clonotype was detected only a few times. The rearrangement joins TRBV5-1 to TRBJ1-1, with D maybe TRBD1 (5 bases). The CDR3 totals 13 residues. V was trimmed by 4 bases and J by 4 bases, leaving 11 bases between them. The germline V gene has CDR1 SGHRS and CDR2 YFSETQ. CDR3 nucleotides: TGCGCCAGCAGCCCTGAGGGGACCACTGAAGCTTTCTTT. This sequence encodes CASSPEGTTEAFF.

This clonotype came up many times. The V gene is TRBV20-1, the J gene TRBJ2-5; D possibly corresponds to TRBD2 (5 bases). The germline CDR1 and CDR2 sequences are DFQATT and SNEGSKA (reference sequence). There are 14 residues in the CDR3. Trimming removed 6 bases at V and 2 bases at J, with 16 bases between. The CDR3 sequence: CSAPAGGTQETQYF. CDR3 nucleotide sequence: TGCAGTGCCCCCGCGGGCGGTACTCAAGAGACCCAGTACTTC.

The chain combines TRBV7-9 with TRBJ1-3; D gene ambiguous. Germline CDR1 is SEHNR and CDR2 is FQNEAQ (reference sequence). Deletions cut 3 bases from V and 1 base from J, with 10 bases between. This CDR3 region has 15 residues. The CDR3 DNA is TGTGCCAGCAGCTTGTCCGGGGTTTCTGGAAACACCATATATTTT. It encodes CASSLSGVSGNTIYF.

This clonotype was found many times. This chain connects TRBV2 to TRBJ2-7; D is unresolved. There are 14 residues in the CDR3. Trimming took off 4 bases at V and 6 bases at J, with 16 bases between the two ends. Germline V gene lookup returns CDR1 SNHLY and CDR2 FYNNEI. As DNA, the CDR3 is TGTGCCAGCAGTGGATCCTATATTTTGGGCGAGCAGTACTTC. This encodes CASSGSYILGEQYF. The variable domain in full, with the rest retrieved from reference TRBV2 and TRBJ2-7, is EPEVTQTPSHQVTQMGQEVILRCVPISNHLYFYWYRQILGQKVEFLVSFYNNEISEKSEIFDDQFSVERPDGSNFTLKIRSTKLEDSAMYFCASSGSYILGEQYFGPGTRLTVT.

At least ten counts were recorded for this clonotype. J is TRBJ2-7 and V is TRBV10-3; 10 bases map to TRBD1. The J segment lost 3 bases and the V segment lost 3 bases, leaving 11 bases of the junction unmatched. CDR3 length: 17 residues. Germline CDR1 is ENHRY and CDR2 is SYGVKD. This chain's CDR3 is CAISDSPGQGTLYEQYF. The CDR3 coding sequence is TGTGCCATCAGTGACTCCCCGGGACAGGGGACTCTCTACGAGCAGTACTTC.

Notes on this clonotype: Given a much more abundant clone one base away, this may be a read error. The rearrangement uses TRBV28 and TRBJ2-6; tentative D call: TRBD2 (6 bases). The V and J ends lost 4 bases and 0 bases respectively, with 19 bases between them. The CDR3 totals 19 residues. Germline V lookup: CDR1 MDHEN, CDR2 SYDVKM. CDR3 loop: CASSSLISGPRSGANVLTF. CDR3 DNA sequence: TGTGCCAGCAGTTCCTTGATTAGCGGTCCCCGCTCTGGGGCCAACGTCCTGACTTTC.

Many counts were recorded for this clonotype. The genes are TRBV20-1 and TRBJ2-7; the D gene is possibly TRBD1 (6 bases). The CDR3 runs to 11 residues. Germline lookup yields CDR1 DFQATT and CDR2 SNEGSKA (reference sequence). Trimming took 6 bases from V and 6 from J, leaving 12 bases between them. The CDR3 sequence: CSADRSSEQYF. The CDR3 bases are TGCAGTGCAGACAGGAGTAGCGAGCAGTACTTC.

V and J are TRBV6-5 and TRBJ1-2, with D uncertain. Trimming stripped 0 bases from V and 4 bases from J, with 9 bases between. This CDR3 comprises 14 residues. CDR1 and CDR2 from the germline V gene are MNHEY and SVGAGI. DNA of the CDR3: TGTGCCAGCAGTTACTCGAGGGAGAGCTATGGCTACACCTTC. Translation: CASSYSRESYGYTF.

This clonotype appeared a few times. The CDR3 sequence: CASSQDENLPVHGYTF. As DNA, the CDR3 is TGCGCCAGCAGCCAAGATGAGAACTTACCCGTTCATGGCTACACCTTC. V usage is TRBV4-1 and J usage is TRBJ1-2; the D is unclear. The V gene lost 0 bases and the J gene lost 6 bases, with 17 bases spanning the gap. The germline V gene encodes CDR1 MGHRA and CDR2 YSYEKL. The CDR3 extends over 16 amino acids.

There are many counts of this clonotype. CDR3 bases: TGTGCCAGCAGCTTAGCCCTCGGGAGTTTCGAGCAGTACTTC. Protein: CASSLALGSFEQYF. The chain recombines TRBV11-2 with TRBJ2-7, with D maybe TRBD2 (6 bases). The V end was cut by 1 base, the J end by 6 bases, with 13 bases between. Looked up from germline, CDR1 is SGHAT and CDR2 is FQNNGV. The CDR3 has 14 residues.

This clonotype came up once. A much bigger clone sits one base away, suggesting this may be a read error. V gene TRBV12-3 or TRBV12-4 combines with J gene TRBJ2-3; unclear D gene. The CDR3 runs to 15 residues. V was shortened by 5 bases and J by 0 bases, with 12 bases between the two germline ends. CDR3 sequence: CASSTPKASTDTQYF. The CDR3 nucleotides are TGTGCCAGCAGTACCCCCAAAGCTAGCACAGATACGCAGTATTTT.

CDR3 protein: CASSAIGTPNTEAFF. The CDR3 nucleotides are TGTGCCAGTAGTGCTATAGGGACCCCGAACACTGAAGCTTTCTTT. The rearrangement uses TRBV19 and TRBJ1-1; TRBD1 might be the D (5 bases). The CDR3 length is 15 residues. Trimming removed 5 bases from V and 1 base from J, with 14 bases in between. Germline V CDR1 and CDR2: LNHDA, SQIVND (reference sequence).

This clonotype was counted ten times or more. This chain connects TRBV28 to TRBJ1-1; 8 nucleotides align to TRBD1. The V and J ends lost 5 bases and 2 bases, in that order; junction bases with no gene match: 7. From germline, CDR1 is MDHEN and CDR2 SYDVKM. The CDR3 runs 15 residues. CDR3 protein: CASSGADRANTEAFF. As DNA, the CDR3 is TGTGCCAGCAGTGGGGCGGACAGGGCTAACACTGAAGCTTTCTTT.

This clonotype was detected many times. This chain links TRBV2 with TRBJ2-3; D is ambiguous. The CDR3 covers 13 residues. The germline V gene has CDR1 SNHLY and CDR2 FYNNEI. Trimming cost V 7 bases and J 6 bases, with 14 bases left between them. In nucleotides, the CDR3 is TGTGCCAGCATGCAGCCCGGAGAGGATACGCAGTATTTT. This translates into CASMQPGEDTQYF.